Listed below are T cell receptor beta chains from one sample, sequenced in a study of blood T cell repertoires in COVID-19. Only in-frame clones appear in the TCRdb table, and some are missing; sequencing was by immunoSEQ multiplex PCR. The repertoire has about 47,000 clones, about 88% of them found once; the top ten carry about 2.5%. The sample taken for sequencing was peripheral blood. The receptors derive from a man in his forties or fifties with acute or convalescent COVID-19. The CDR3 runs from the conserved cysteine through the conserved F or W.

v_gene: TRBV4-1
j_gene: TRBJ2-7
CDR3aa: CASSPLREEYEQYF

v_gene: TRBV2
j_gene: TRBJ1-1
CDR3aa: CASSSGGETEAFF

v_gene: TRBV4-1
j_gene: TRBJ1-2
CDR3aa: CASSLNQGDGYTF

v_gene: TRBV12-3/TRBV12-4
j_gene: TRBJ1-5
CDR3aa: CASSLEVDQPQHF

v_gene: TRBV5-4
j_gene: TRBJ1-4
CDR3aa: CASSLRGNPKGEKLFF

v_gene: TRBV7-3
j_gene: TRBJ1-5
CDR3aa: CASSPKGPSNQPQHF

v_gene: TRBV20-1
j_gene: TRBJ1-6
CDR3aa: CSASEQGDSPLHF

v_gene: TRBV4-1
j_gene: TRBJ2-5
CDR3aa: CASSQDQTGGETQYF

v_gene: TRBV5-1
j_gene: TRBJ2-2
CDR3aa: CASTTNGEVSTGELFF

v_gene: TRBV19
j_gene: TRBJ2-7
CDR3aa: CASSIGVGSIYEQYF

v_gene: TRBV11-3
j_gene: TRBJ2-1
CDR3aa: CASIAEAEHYNEQFF

v_gene: TRBV28
j_gene: TRBJ2-7
CDR3aa: CASSSPYEQYF

v_gene: TRBV4-1
j_gene: TRBJ1-4
CDR3aa: CASSLPADRGEKLFF

v_gene: TRBV6-5
j_gene: TRBJ1-6
CDR3aa: CASTGGYNSPLHF

v_gene: TRBV28
j_gene: TRBJ2-2
CDR3aa: CASNPGQDNTGELFF

v_gene: TRBV7-8
j_gene: TRBJ2-3
CDR3aa: CASSLRGGSTDTQYF

v_gene: TRBV5-1
j_gene: TRBJ1-1
CDR3aa: CASTLAGQGNTEAFF

v_gene: TRBV7-9
j_gene: TRBJ1-4
CDR3aa: CASSLGDITNEKLFF

v_gene: TRBV9
j_gene: TRBJ1-3
CDR3aa: CASSRQGAGNTIYF

v_gene: TRBV5-8
j_gene: TRBJ2-7
CDR3aa: CASSEGQGIAYEQYF

v_gene: TRBV18
j_gene: TRBJ2-5
CDR3aa: CASSRPGLAEGETQYF

v_gene: TRBV28
j_gene: TRBJ1-5
CDR3aa: CASSSLAGNQPQHF

v_gene: TRBV11-2
j_gene: TRBJ2-7
CDR3aa: CASSFLHGAGGRSGEQYF

v_gene: TRBV7-9
j_gene: TRBJ2-7
CDR3aa: CASSTTSDLYEQYF

v_gene: TRBV12-5
j_gene: TRBJ2-3
CDR3aa: CASGLRAGGTADTQYF

v_gene: TRBV6-1
j_gene: TRBJ2-3
CDR3aa: CASSVAGGSDTQYF

v_gene: TRBV29-1
j_gene: TRBJ2-7
CDR3aa: CSVEDRAGSSYEQYF